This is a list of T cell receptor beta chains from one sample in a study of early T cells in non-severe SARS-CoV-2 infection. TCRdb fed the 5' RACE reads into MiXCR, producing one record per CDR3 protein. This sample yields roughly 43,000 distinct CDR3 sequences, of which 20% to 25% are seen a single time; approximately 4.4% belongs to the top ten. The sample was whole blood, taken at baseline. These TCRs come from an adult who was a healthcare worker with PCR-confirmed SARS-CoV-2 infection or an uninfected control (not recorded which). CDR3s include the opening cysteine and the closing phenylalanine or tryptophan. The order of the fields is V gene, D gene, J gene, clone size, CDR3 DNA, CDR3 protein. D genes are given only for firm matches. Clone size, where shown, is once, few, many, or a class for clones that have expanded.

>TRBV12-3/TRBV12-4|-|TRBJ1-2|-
TGTGCCAGCAGTCCATACCGGGACACAAGGGGTGGCTACACCTTC
CASSPYRDTRGGYTF
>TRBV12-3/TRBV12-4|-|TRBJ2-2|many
TGTGCCAGCAGGGTTCACACCGGGGAGCTGTTTTTT
CASRVHTGELFF
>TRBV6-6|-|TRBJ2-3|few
TGTGCCAGTCGGACCAGTGATAGCACAGATACGCAGTATTTT
CASRTSDSTDTQYF
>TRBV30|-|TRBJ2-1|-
TGTGCCTGGAGTGTTGACAGGGAGCAGTTCTTC
CAWSVDREQFF
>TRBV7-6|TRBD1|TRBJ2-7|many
TGTGCCAGCAGCTTAGGTTGGGACAGGGTAGACGAGCAGTACTTC
CASSLGWDRVDEQYF
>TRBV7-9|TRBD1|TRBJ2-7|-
TGTGCCAGCAGCATAGCTCAGCCGGGACAGGATCTCTACGAGCAGTACTTC
CASSIAQPGQDLYEQYF
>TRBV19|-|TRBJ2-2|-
TGTGCCAGTAGTATAGTACTAGGGGAGCTGTTTTTT
CASSIVLGELFF
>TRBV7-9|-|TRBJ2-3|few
TGTGCCAGCAGCTCCTCTAGCACAGATACGCAGTATTTT
CASSSSSTDTQYF
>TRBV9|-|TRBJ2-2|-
TGTGCCAGCAGCCACCCAGGGGGGAGTAACACCGGGGAGCTGTTTTTT
CASSHPGGSNTGELFF
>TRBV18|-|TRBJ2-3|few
TGTGCCAGCTCACCAACAAGAATGGGCACAGATACGCAGTATTTT
CASSPTRMGTDTQYF
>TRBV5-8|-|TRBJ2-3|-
TGTGCCAGCAGCCTGACTAGAGTAACAGATACGCAGTATTTT
CASSLTRVTDTQYF
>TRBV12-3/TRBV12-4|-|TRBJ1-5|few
TGTGCCAGCAGTTTAGAGTTTCGGGGGATTCAGCCCCAGCATTTT
CASSLEFRGIQPQHF
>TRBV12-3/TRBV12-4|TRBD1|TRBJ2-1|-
TGTGCCAGCAGGGGGACAGGGGTCTACAATGAGCAGTTCTTC
CASRGTGVYNEQFF
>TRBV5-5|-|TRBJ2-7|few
TGTGCCAGCAGCCCCGAGGTGGGACGCCAGACCTTC
CASSPEVGRQTF
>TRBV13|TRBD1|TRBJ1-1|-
TGTGCCAGCAGCTTAGCGGGGCGCAGGGGGCGATGGACTGAAGCTTTCTTT
CASSLAGRRGRWTEAFF
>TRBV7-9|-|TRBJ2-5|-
TGTGCCAGCAGCTTAGATGCTGGGGAAGAGACCCAGTACTTC
CASSLDAGEETQYF
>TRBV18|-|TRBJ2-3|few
TGTGCCAGCTCACCACAGGGTAGCACAGATACGCAGTATTTT
CASSPQGSTDTQYF
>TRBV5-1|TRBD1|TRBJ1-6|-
TGCGCCAGCAGCCGGGACAGCTCCTATAATTCACCCCTCCACTTT
CASSRDSSYNSPLHF
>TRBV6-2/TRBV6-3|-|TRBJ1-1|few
TGTGCCAGCAGTTGGGGCAGAGTGAACACTGAAGCTTTCTTT
CASSWGRVNTEAFF
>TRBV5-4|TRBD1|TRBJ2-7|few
TGTGCCAGCAGCTTGGATTCCGGACAGGAATTCTACGAGCAGTACTTC
CASSLDSGQEFYEQYF
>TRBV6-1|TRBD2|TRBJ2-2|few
TGTGCCAGCAGTATTCGGGGGGGCACCGGGGAGCTGTTTTTT
CASSIRGGTGELFF
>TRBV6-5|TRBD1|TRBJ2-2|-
TGTGCCACCTCCGGGACAGTGACCGGGGAGCTGTTTTTT
CATSGTVTGELFF
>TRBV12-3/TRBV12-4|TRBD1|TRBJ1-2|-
TGTGCCAGCAGTTTTGATGGACAGGGGAGATTGGGCTATGGCTACACCTTC
CASSFDGQGRLGYGYTF
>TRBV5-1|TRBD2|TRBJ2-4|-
TGCGCCAGCAGCCTGAGGGCGCTAGCGGAAGCCAAAAACATTCAGTACTTC
CASSLRALAEAKNIQYF
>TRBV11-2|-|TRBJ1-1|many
TGTGCCAGCAGCCGGAACACTGAAGCTTTCTTT
CASSRNTEAFF
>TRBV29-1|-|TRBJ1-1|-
TGCAGCGTTGAGGATCCCCCAGGGACTGAAGCTTTCTTT
CSVEDPPGTEAFF
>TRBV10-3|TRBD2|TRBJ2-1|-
TGTGCCATCAGGGCCCCGAGCGGGGGACACAATGAGCAGTTCTTC
CAIRAPSGGHNEQFF
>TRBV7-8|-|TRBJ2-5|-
TGTGCCAGCAGCTCCCCCGGGCCCCAGTACCAAGAGACCCAGTACTTC
CASSSPGPQYQETQYF
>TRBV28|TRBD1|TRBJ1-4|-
TGTGCCAGCAGTTTTTCTCCGGGACAGATAAATGAAAAACTGTTTTTT
CASSFSPGQINEKLFF